These T cell receptor beta chains were read from a single sample in a study of cytomegalovirus exposure and HLA in healthy donors. Profiled with immunoSEQ multiplex PCR; TCRdb holds only in-frame clones, not every one. There are under 250,000 clones in the sample; about three quarters occur only once, and about 1.7% lies in the top ten. Sequencing was done on a sample of PBMCs. The receptors were sampled from a male donor in good health and CMV-seronegative. CDR3s include the opening cysteine and the closing phenylalanine or tryptophan. The D gene is left open where the match is weak. Clone size, where shown, is once, few, many, or a class for clones that have expanded.

J,V,size,D,length,DNA,CDR3
TRBJ2-5,TRBV30,NA,NA,13,TGTGCCAGACAAACAGGGCCCCAAGAGACCCAGTACTTC,CARQTGPQETQYF
TRBJ1-1,TRBV28,NA,NA,15,TGTGCCAGCAGTTTGGGGCAGGGGTGGGGCACTGAAGCTTTCTTT,CASSLGQGWGTEAFF
TRBJ1-2,TRBV19,NA,TRBD1,13,TGTGCCAGTAGCCCGACAGGGGACTATGGCTACACCTTC,CASSPTGDYGYTF
TRBJ2-3,TRBV19,NA,TRBD1,16,TGTGCCAGTAGTCTCGGACAGGGGGCTAGCACAGATACGCAGTATTTT,CASSLGQGASTDTQYF
TRBJ2-3,TRBV27,NA,TRBD2,15,TGTGCCAGCTTACTAGCGGGGGCTAGCACAGATACGCAGTATTTT,CASLLAGASTDTQYF
TRBJ2-1,TRBV4-2,NA,TRBD2,17,TGTGCCAGCAGCCCTGGACTAGCGGACCTCAGTTACAATGAGCAGTTCTTC,CASSPGLADLSYNEQFF
TRBJ1-1,TRBV29-1,NA,NA,11,TGCAGCGTAGGCGACTATCCTGAAGCTTTCTTT,CSVGDYPEAFF
TRBJ2-4,TRBV2,once,TRBD2,18,TGTGCCAGCAGTGAAATCACGGGGCTAGCGGGGGGCAAAAACATTCAGTACTTC,CASSEITGLAGGKNIQYF
TRBJ2-3,TRBV6-5,NA,TRBD2,16,TGTGCCAGCAGTTCGGGACTAGCGGGGGGTACAGATACGCAGTATTTT,CASSSGLAGGTDTQYF
TRBJ1-3,TRBV6-5,NA,TRBD1,14,TGTGCCAGCAGTTACTCGGGACAGGGAAACACCATATATTTT,CASSYSGQGNTIYF
TRBJ2-3,TRBV15,NA,TRBD1,16,TGTGCCACCAGCAGCTACGGACAGGGCCCCACAGATACGCAGTATTTT,CATSSYGQGPTDTQYF
TRBJ2-7,TRBV9,few,TRBD1,15,TGTGCCAGCAGCGTAGCGTGGGACAGTACCTACGAGCAGTACTTC,CASSVAWDSTYEQYF
TRBJ2-1,TRBV29-1,NA,NA,12,TGCAGCGCCGAGGCGCGGGGCTATGAGCAGTTCTTC,CSAEARGYEQFF
TRBJ1-2,TRBV9,NA,TRBD1,17,TGTGCCAGCAGCCCATCAAGACAGGGCGTCTTTAACTATGGCTACACCTTC,CASSPSRQGVFNYGYTF
TRBJ2-2,TRBV7-2,NA,NA,13,TGTGCCAGCAGCTGGAGCCAACGGGAGGAGCTGTTTTTT,CASSWSQREELFF
TRBJ2-7,TRBV4-3,NA,NA,15,TGCGCCAGCAGCCACTATAGACAGAGCTCCTACGAGCAGTACTTC,CASSHYRQSSYEQYF
TRBJ2-7,TRBV15,NA,NA,15,TGTGCCACCAGCAGAGGCCAGGGCGCCAAATACGAGCAGTACTTC,CATSRGQGAKYEQYF
TRBJ2-1,TRBV28,NA,TRBD2,16,TGTGCCAGCAGTTTTAGGGGACTAGCGGGGGTCAATGAGCAGTTCTTC,CASSFRGLAGVNEQFF
TRBJ1-6,TRBV30,NA,NA,14,TGTGCCTGGAGATCCGAGGCAGGGAATTCACCCCTCCACTTT,CAWRSEAGNSPLHF
TRBJ1-1,TRBV10-3,NA,NA,16,TGTGCCATCAGTACCTGGGGCAGCCAACCCAACACTGAAGCTTTCTTT,CAISTWGSQPNTEAFF
TRBJ2-3,TRBV6-4,NA,TRBD2,14,TGTGCCAGCAGCGGCGGGGGAGGAACAGATACGCAGTATTTT,CASSGGGGTDTQYF
TRBJ2-7,TRBV9,NA,TRBD1,15,TGTGCCAGCAGCGTAGCGGGCAGGGGGCTGGGAGAGCAGTACTTC,CASSVAGRGLGEQYF
TRBJ1-1,TRBV6-5,few,NA,12,TGTGCCAGCAGTGTCGGGTACACTGAAGCTTTCTTT,CASSVGYTEAFF
TRBJ2-7,TRBV5-4,NA,NA,12,TGTGCCAGCAGCTCGGACAGCAACGAGCAGTACTTC,CASSSDSNEQYF
TRBJ2-3,TRBV29-1,NA,TRBD1,14,TGCAGCGTTGCCGGGGACAGCGGCACAGATACGCAGTATTTT,CSVAGDSGTDTQYF
TRBJ1-3,TRBV4-3,NA,NA,14,TGCGCCAGCAGCCAAGACAGGAGGGTCCCACCCATATATTTT,CASSQDRRVPPIYF
TRBJ2-2,TRBV19,NA,TRBD1,14,TGTGCCAGCACAGGGGGCGCAAACACCGGGGAGCTGTTTTTT,CASTGGANTGELFF
TRBJ2-5,TRBV19,NA,TRBD2,14,TGTGCCAGTAGTCCGTATCAGGGAGGGGAGACCCAGTACTTC,CASSPYQGGETQYF
TRBJ2-2,TRBV4-1,NA,TRBD2,19,TGCGCCAGCAGCCAAGAAGGGGTGCGGGGGGGCCGGAGCACCGGGGAGCTGTTTTTT,CASSQEGVRGGRSTGELFF